One sample yielded the 4 T cell receptor beta chains listed below, sequenced in a study of long-term antiretroviral therapy in people with HIV. Running of the v3.0 immunoSEQ assay took place at survey level. The assay was immunoSEQ multiplex PCR, and TCRdb's table has in-frame clones only and misses some. The sample shows fewer than 30,000 clones, about 95% of them seen only once. The sample was unsorted PBMCs, taken 5.3 years after starting antiretroviral therapy. All receptors derive from a man younger than 40 with HIV.

The chain combines TRBV5-4 with TRBJ2-1; 8 bases map to TRBD2. V lost 0 bases, J lost 5 bases, and 13 bases stayed unmatched. The CDR3 runs 18 residues. Germline assignment: CDR1 SGHNT and CDR2 YYREEE (reference sequence). The chain's CDR3 is CASSLGGASGRWDNEQFF. In nucleotides, the CDR3 is TGTGCCAGCAGCTTGGGGGGGGCAAGCGGGAGATGGGACAATGAGCAGTTCTTC.

The J gene is TRBJ2-7, the V gene TRBV21-1. TRBV21-1 has pseudogene status. The CDR3 is 16 residues long. In DNA, the CDR3 is TGTGCCAGCAGCAAAAAGGAGCAGGAAATATTCCACGAGCAGTACTTC. Translating it yields CASSKKEQEIFHEQYF.

This chain connects TRBV4-2 to TRBJ1-1; 11 bases are a match to TRBD1. V was pared by 0 bases and J by 3 bases, with 9 bases of the junction left unmatched. From germline, CDR1 is LGHNA and CDR2 YNFKEQ. CDR3 length equals 18 residues. The CDR3 nucleotides are TGTGCCAGCAGCCAAGACACCGGGACAGGGGGATTTTACACTGAAGCTTTCTTT. Protein product: CASSQDTGTGGFYTEAFF.

A word on this clone: An end of the junction differs from the germline gene, which may be a read error. This chain links TRBV5-6 with TRBJ2-1; 7 bases map to TRBD1. Germline values: CDR1 SGHDT, CDR2 YYEEEE. CDR3 length: 12 residues. Written as DNA, the CDR3 is TGTGCCAGCAGCTTGGATGGTACAGGGGAAATCTTC. This sequence encodes CASSLDGTGEIF.